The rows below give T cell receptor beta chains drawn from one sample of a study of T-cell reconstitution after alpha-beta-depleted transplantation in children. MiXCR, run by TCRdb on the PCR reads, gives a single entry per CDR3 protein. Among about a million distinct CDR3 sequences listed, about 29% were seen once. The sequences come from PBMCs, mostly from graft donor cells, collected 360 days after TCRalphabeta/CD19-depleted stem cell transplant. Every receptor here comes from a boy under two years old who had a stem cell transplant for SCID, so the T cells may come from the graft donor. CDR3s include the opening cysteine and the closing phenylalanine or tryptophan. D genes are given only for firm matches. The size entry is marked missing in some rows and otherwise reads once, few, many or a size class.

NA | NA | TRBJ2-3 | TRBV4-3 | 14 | CASSQAWAGDTQYF | TGCGCCAGCAGCCAAGCGTGGGCGGGGGATACGCAGTATTTT
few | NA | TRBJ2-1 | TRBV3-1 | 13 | CASSQGSKDEQFF | TGTGCCAGCAGCCAAGGTAGCAAGGATGAGCAGTTCTTC
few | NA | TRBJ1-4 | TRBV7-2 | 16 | CASSLAATVVNEKLFF | TGTGCCAGCAGCTTAGCGGCCACCGTCGTTAATGAAAAACTGTTTTTT
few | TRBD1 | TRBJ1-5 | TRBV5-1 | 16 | CASSQRDRERNQPQHF | TGCGCCAGCAGCCAGAGGGACAGGGAGCGCAATCAGCCCCAGCATTTT
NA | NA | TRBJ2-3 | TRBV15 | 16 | CATSRDRYTSTDTQYF | TGTGCCACCAGCAGGGACAGATATACTAGCACAGATACGCAGTATTTT
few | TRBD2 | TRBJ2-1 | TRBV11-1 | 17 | CASSLSVSGSSYNEQFF | TGTGCCAGCAGCTTATCAGTAAGCGGGAGCTCCTACAATGAGCAGTTCTTC
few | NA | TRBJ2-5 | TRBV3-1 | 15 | CASSQTAVDRETQYF | TGTGCCAGCAGCCAAACGGCGGTGGATCGCGAGACCCAGTACTTC
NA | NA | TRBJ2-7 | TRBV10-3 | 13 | CAISGGSEYEQYF | TGTGCCATCAGTGGGGGAAGCGAGTACGAGCAGTACTTC
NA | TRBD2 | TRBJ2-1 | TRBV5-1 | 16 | CASSLGSAGGTNEQFF | TGCGCCAGCAGCTTGGGTTCGGCGGGGGGCACAAATGAGCAGTTCTTC
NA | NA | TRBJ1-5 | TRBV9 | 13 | CASSGSDNQPQHF | TGTGCCAGCAGCGGCAGCGACAATCAGCCCCAGCATTTT
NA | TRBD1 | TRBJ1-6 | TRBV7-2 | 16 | CASSLEGGTAVSPLHF | TGTGCCAGCAGCTTAGAAGGGGGGACAGCCGTTTCACCCCTCCACTTT
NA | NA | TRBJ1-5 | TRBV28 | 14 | CASSLSVPGGVQHF | TGTGCCAGCAGTTTATCGGTCCCGGGAGGCGTCCAGCATTTT
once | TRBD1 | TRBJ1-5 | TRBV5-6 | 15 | CASSERTGGGQPQHF | TGTGCCAGCAGCGAAAGGACAGGGGGTGGTCAGCCCCAGCATTTT
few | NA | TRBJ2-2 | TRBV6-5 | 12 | CASRSGPGELFF | TGTGCCAGCCGGAGCGGTCCCGGGGAGCTGTTTTTT
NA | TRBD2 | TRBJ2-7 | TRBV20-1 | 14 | CSAAGGLASYEQYF | TGCAGTGCTGCTGGGGGACTAGCTTCCTACGAGCAGTACTTC
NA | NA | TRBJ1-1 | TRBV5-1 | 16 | CASSLGGQASGTEAFF | TGCGCCAGCAGCCTCGGAGGGCAGGCGAGTGGCACTGAAGCTTTCTTT
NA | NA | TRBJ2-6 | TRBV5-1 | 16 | CASRPGRSSGANVLTF | TGCGCCAGCAGACCGGGACGGAGCTCTGGGGCCAACGTCCTGACTTTC
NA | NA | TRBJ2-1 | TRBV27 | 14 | CASSWLGPYNEQFF | TGTGCCAGCAGTTGGTTAGGACCGTACAATGAGCAGTTCTTC
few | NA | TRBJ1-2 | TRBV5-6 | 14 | CASSLVEGGYGYTF | TGTGCCAGCAGCTTGGTTGAGGGAGGCTATGGCTACACCTTC
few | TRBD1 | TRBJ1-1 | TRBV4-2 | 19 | CASSQIGKGDRGKVGEAFF | TGTGCCAGCAGCCAAATTGGTAAGGGAGACAGGGGAAAGGTCGGTGAAGCTTTCTTT
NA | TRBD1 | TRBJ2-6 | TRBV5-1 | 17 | CASSRTGGSTGANVLTF | TGCGCCAGCAGCCGGACAGGGGGCTCTACTGGGGCCAACGTCCTGACTTTC
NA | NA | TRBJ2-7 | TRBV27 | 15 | CASSLLPSDVAEQYF | TGTGCCAGCAGTTTACTTCCTTCGGACGTTGCGGAGCAGTACTTC
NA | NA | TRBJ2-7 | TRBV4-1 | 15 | CASSRGTAAINEQYF | TGCGCCAGCAGCCGCGGGACAGCGGCTATTAACGAGCAGTACTTC
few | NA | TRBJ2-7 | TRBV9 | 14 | CASSVAEGFYEQYF | TGTGCCAGCAGCGTCGCGGAGGGTTTCTACGAGCAGTACTTC
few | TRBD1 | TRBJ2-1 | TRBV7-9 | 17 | CASSLPYRDRAYNEQFF | TGTGCCAGCAGCTTACCCTACCGGGACAGGGCGTACAATGAGCAGTTCTTC
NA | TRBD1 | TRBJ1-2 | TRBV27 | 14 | CASRRQGEGDGYTF | TGTGCCAGCCGACGACAGGGGGAGGGCGATGGCTACACCTTC
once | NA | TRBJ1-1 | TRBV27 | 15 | CASRSQGSVSTEAFF | TGTGCCAGCAGATCGCAGGGCTCTGTAAGCACTGAAGCTTTCTTT
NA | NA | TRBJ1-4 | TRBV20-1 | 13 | CSARRDGTEKLFF | TGCAGTGCTCGACGGGACGGAACAGAAAAACTGTTTTTT
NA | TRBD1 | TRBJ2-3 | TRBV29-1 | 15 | CSVEHRGFPTDTQYF | TGCAGCGTTGAACACAGGGGGTTTCCGACAGATACGCAGTATTTT
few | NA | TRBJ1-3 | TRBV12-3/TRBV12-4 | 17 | CASSFERIGVGGNTIYF | TGTGCCAGCAGTTTCGAACGCATCGGAGTAGGTGGAAACACCATATATTTT
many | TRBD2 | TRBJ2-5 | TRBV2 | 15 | CASSEAGGIQETQYF | TGTGCCAGCAGTGAAGCCGGGGGGATCCAAGAGACCCAGTACTTC
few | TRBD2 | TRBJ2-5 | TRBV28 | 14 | CASSLMGREETQYF | TGTGCCAGCAGTTTAATGGGGAGGGAAGAGACCCAGTACTTC
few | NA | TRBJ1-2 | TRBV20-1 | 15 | CSARDDSSGGYGYTF | TGCAGTGCTAGAGACGACAGTTCCGGTGGCTATGGCTACACCTTC
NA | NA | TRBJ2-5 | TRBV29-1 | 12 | CSVARSQETQYF | TGCAGCGTTGCGCGGAGCCAAGAGACCCAGTACTTC
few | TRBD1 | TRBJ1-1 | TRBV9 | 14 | CASSPRQGQKEAFF | TGTGCCAGCAGCCCTCGACAGGGGCAGAAGGAAGCTTTCTTT
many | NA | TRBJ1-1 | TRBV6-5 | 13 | CASSYSHLTEAFF | TGTGCCAGCAGTTACTCGCACCTCACTGAAGCTTTCTTT
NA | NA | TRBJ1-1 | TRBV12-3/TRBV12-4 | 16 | CASNPDQGQTPTEAFF | TGTGCCAGCAATCCCGACCAAGGACAGACCCCCACTGAAGCTTTCTTT